Sequencing of this TCR beta chain was carried out in a study of blood T cell repertoires in COVID-19. Clones were sequenced by immunoSEQ multiplex PCR, and TCRdb holds only the in-frame ones, with some missing. Of some 26,000 clones listed, approximately 72% are singletons. From germline, CDR1 is MNHNY and CDR2 SVGAGI (reference sequence). V was trimmed by 9 bases and J by 3 bases, leaving 6 bases between them. This CDR3 is 12 amino acids long. The TCR originated in a woman at least 80 years old with acute or convalescent COVID-19. Sequencing input: peripheral blood. This chain uses TRBV6-6 with TRBJ2-6; D gene uncertain. CDR3 in DNA: TGTGCCAGTTACAATGGGGCCAACGTCCTGACTTTC. This gives the protein CASYNGANVLTF.